Below, 22 T cell receptor beta chains from the same sample are listed, as sequenced in a study of human thymus T cells. The table came from immunoSEQ multiplex PCR; TCRdb's copy has only in-frame clones and leaves some out. The table includes some 40,000 clones, around 94% detected once. Sequencing was performed on blood. These receptor sequences come from a boy under two years old with a congenital heart defect but otherwise immunologically healthy.

This chain joins TRBV5-6 and TRBJ2-3; 9 bases map to TRBD2. The CDR3 has 16 amino acids. CDR1 is SGHDT, CDR2 YYEEEE, per germline. With V trimmed by 1 base and J by 5 bases, 8 bases remained unmatched. CDR3 bases: TGTGCCAGCAGCTTGAATGCGGGGGGGGTTCAAGATACGCAGTATTTT. Its protein product is CASSLNAGGVQDTQYF.

The chain joins TRBV6-6 to TRBJ2-6; 8 nucleotides line up with TRBD1. The V segment lost 5 bases and the J segment 4 bases; nucleotides outside the gene matches: 7. The length of the CDR3 is 16 residues. The germline gives CDR1 MNHNY, CDR2 SVGAGI (reference sequence). The CDR3 is CASSPRTGTGANVLTF. The CDR3 nucleotides read TGTGCCAGCAGTCCACGGACAGGGACCGGGGCCAACGTCCTGACTTTC.

The CDR3 DNA reads TGTGCCAGCTCACCCCGGACAGGTCATGGCTACACCTTC. It encodes CASSPRTGHGYTF. This chain uses TRBV18 with TRBJ1-2, with 7 bases aligning to TRBD1. The CDR3 spans 13 residues. V gave up 3 bases and J gave up 6 bases; unmatched junction bases: 4. Germline CDR1 is KGHSH and CDR2 is LQKENI.

This sequence joins TRBV6-5 and TRBJ1-5; 9 nucleotides agree with TRBD1. Trimming cost V 4 bases and J 2 bases; bases outside gene matches: 0. CDR3 size: 14 residues. Germline V CDR1 and CDR2: MNHEY, SVGAGI. CDR3 sequence (DNA): TGTGCCAGCAGTTGGGACAGGGGCAATCAGCCCCAGCATTTT. Protein: CASSWDRGNQPQHF.

The chain links TRBV4-3 to TRBJ2-1; 8 positions agree with TRBD1. The CDR3 runs 15 residues. The V segment lost 0 bases and the J segment 3 bases; nucleotides outside the gene matches: 1. Looked up from germline, CDR1 is LGHNA and CDR2 is YSLEER. The CDR3 spells CASSQDRGRYNEQFF. DNA for the CDR3: TGCGCCAGCAGCCAAGACAGGGGGCGCTACAATGAGCAGTTCTTC.

This clone is a singleton in its sample. DNA of the CDR3: TGCGCCAGCAGCCGGGGGACAGCTTGGTCAGGGAATGAAAAACTGTTTTTT. Amino acids: CASSRGTAWSGNEKLFF. The chain couples TRBV4-1 to TRBJ1-4; 7 bases fit TRBD1. The CDR3 runs to 17 residues. The germline CDR1 and CDR2 sequences are MGHRA and YSYEKL. The junction had 13 bases not matched to a gene; V was cut back by 4 bases and J by 5 bases.

The V and J genes are TRBV5-6 and TRBJ2-7; D uncertain. The CDR3 is 14 residues long. The V end was cut by 0 bases, the J end by 5 bases, with 12 bases between. CDR1 is SGHDT, CDR2 YYEEEE, per germline. The DNA for the CDR3 is TGTGCCAGCAGCTTGGGGGGTATATCCCACGAGCAGTACTTC. Amino acids: CASSLGGISHEQYF.

This chain connects TRBV7-2 to TRBJ1-4, with unresolved D. There are 14 residues in the CDR3. Trimming took off 5 bases at V and 4 bases at J, with 11 bases between the two ends. The germline V gene has CDR1 SGHTA and CDR2 FQGNSA. CDR3 residues: CASSKRVLNEKLFF. CDR3 DNA: TGTGCCAGCAGCAAACGGGTCCTTAATGAAAAACTGTTTTTT.

V and J are TRBV6-1 and TRBJ1-2, with 8 bases that match TRBD1. V lost 3 bases and J lost 3; bases outside the gene matches: 0. The germline V gene has CDR1 MNHNS and CDR2 SASEGT. CDR3 size: 13 residues. CDR3 residues: CASSEDRDYGYTF. DNA of the CDR3: TGTGCCAGCAGTGAGGACAGGGACTATGGCTACACCTTC.

V is TRBV6-5 and J is TRBJ1-2; possibly TRBD1 for D (6 bases). This CDR3 contains 13 residues. Germline CDR1 and CDR2: MNHEY and SVGAGI. Trimming cost V 2 bases and J 8 bases, with 12 bases left between them. The CDR3 nucleotides read TGTGCCAGCAGTTACAGGGGGTCGAGGGGCTACACCTTC. The encoded protein is CASSYRGSRGYTF.

The genes are TRBV4-2 and TRBJ1-2, with D perhaps TRBD1 (5 bases). The CDR3 runs to 18 residues. The V gene's germline CDR1 is LGHNA and CDR2 YNFKEQ. Trimming removed 0 bases from V and 1 base from J, with 18 bases in between. The CDR3, as DNA: TGTGCCAGCAGCCAAGAGTATAAGGGGTTTCCCTTTAACTATGGCTACACCTTC. This translates into CASSQEYKGFPFNYGYTF.

The chain couples TRBV20-1 to TRBJ2-1; unclear D gene. The CDR3 sequence is 10 residues long. Trimming removed 6 bases from V and 9 bases from J, with 9 bases in between. Germline CDR1 is DFQATT and CDR2 is SNEGSKA (reference sequence). CDR3 residues: CSAGWAEQFF. Here the CDR3 DNA reads TGCAGTGCGGGCTGGGCTGAGCAGTTCTTC.

The CDR3 DNA reads as TGTGCCAGCATGGGGACAGGATACAATGAGCAGTTCTTC. It is translated as CASMGTGYNEQFF. The genes are TRBV7-9 and TRBJ2-1; 8 nucleotides align to TRBD1. This CDR3 region has 13 residues. The ends lost 7 bases at V and 4 bases at J; junction bases unmatched: 3. Looked up from germline, CDR1 is SEHNR and CDR2 is FQNEAQ (reference sequence). The variable domain in full, with the rest retrieved from reference TRBV7-9 and TRBJ2-1, is DTGVSQNPRHKITKRGQNVTFRCDPISEHNRLYWYRQTLGQGPEFLTYFQNEAQLEKSRLLSDRFSAERPKGSFSTLEIQRTEQGDSAMYLCASMGTGYNEQFFGPGTRLTVL.

The J gene is TRBJ1-3, the V gene TRBV5-1; weak D call: TRBD1 (5 bases). The V gene lost 0 bases and the J gene lost 4 bases, with 8 bases spanning the gap. The CDR3 loop spans 14 amino acids. CDR1 SGHRS and CDR2 YFSETQ come from the germline V gene. In DNA form, the CDR3 reads TGCGCCAGCAGCTTGGAAGGGACCGGAAACACCATATATTTT. Translated, it gives CASSLEGTGNTIYF.

V usage is TRBV2 and J usage is TRBJ1-5; D ambiguous. CDR1 and CDR2 (germline): SNHLY, FYNNEI. Trimming removed 6 bases from V and 9 bases from J, with 18 bases in between. This CDR3 is 14 amino acids long. CDR3 nucleotide sequence: TGTGCCAGCAGGGGATTGGACGGACTTCGGCCCCAGCATTTT. Its protein product is CASRGLDGLRPQHF.

The V call is TRBV9, the J call TRBJ1-2; 7 bases are shared with TRBD1. Per the germline V gene, CDR1 is SGDLS and CDR2 is YYNGEE. This CDR3 contains 12 residues. Germline trimming cut 1 base from V and 8 bases from J; bases unmatched to any gene: 2. The CDR3 DNA is TGTGCCAGCAGCGTATCAGGGGGAGGCTACACCTTC. Amino acid sequence: CASSVSGGGYTF.

V gene TRBV7-9 combines with J gene TRBJ2-1, with D unclear. The germline V gene has CDR1 SEHNR and CDR2 FQNEAQ (reference sequence). V gave up 2 bases and J gave up 0 bases, with 8 bases separating them. CDR3 length: 15 amino acids. Here the CDR3 reads CASSLKGSSYNEQFF. The CDR3 DNA reads TGTGCCAGCAGCTTAAAGGGAAGCTCCTACAATGAGCAGTTCTTC.

The CDR3, as DNA: TGCGCCAGTAATAGGGACGGCCGGGCCCAAGAGACCCAGTACTTC. This codes for CASNRDGRAQETQYF. The V and J genes are TRBV5-1 and TRBJ2-5; D is possibly TRBD1 or TRBD2 (5 bases each). Per germline, CDR1 SGHRS and CDR2 YFSETQ. This CDR3 is 15 amino acids long. V lost 8 bases and J lost 1, with 18 bases in between.

The chain couples TRBV6-1 to TRBJ2-2, with D maybe TRBD1 (5 bases). The CDR3 runs 15 residues. Germline-derived CDR1 and CDR2 are MNHNS and SASEGT. The germline V and J ends were trimmed by 2 bases and 0 bases, with 7 bases remaining between them. The CDR3 loop is CASSEQGPNTGELFF. CDR3 coding DNA: TGTGCCAGCAGTGAACAGGGTCCGAACACCGGGGAGCTGTTTTTT.

The chain carries TRBV19 and TRBJ2-3; TRBD2 matches at 9 bases. The CDR3 runs 16 residues. V lost 0 bases and J lost 5; bases outside the gene matches: 6. Germline V gene data show CDR1 as LNHDA and CDR2 as SQIVND (reference sequence). The CDR3 nucleotides read TGTGCCAGTAGTATAGATGGCGGGGGGGCGAGAGATACGCAGTATTTT. Translation gives CASSIDGGGARDTQYF. Full variable domain (remainder filled in from reference TRBV19 and TRBJ2-3): DGGITQSPKYLFRKEGQNVTLSCEQNLNHDAMYWYRQDPGQGLRLIYYSQIVNDFQKGDIAEGYSVSREKKESFPLTVTSAQKNPTAFYLCASSIDGGGARDTQYFGPGTRLTVL.

The rearrangement links TRBV6-1 to TRBJ1-3; no reliable D call. Germline V gives CDR1 MNHNS, CDR2 SASEGT. V was shortened by 6 bases and J by 5 bases, with 14 bases between the two germline ends. The CDR3 extends over 14 amino acids. The CDR3 region is CASRTAGIRNTIYF. Here the CDR3 DNA reads TGTGCCAGCAGGACGGCGGGTATAAGAAACACCATATATTTT.

This chain joins TRBV5-1 and TRBJ2-5; D remains ambiguous. TRBJ2-7 explains the end of the DNA better; the J call may be wrong. The germline CDR1 and CDR2 sequences are SGHRS and YFSETQ. The CDR3 spans 15 residues. DNA of the CDR3: TGCGCCAGCAGCTTGTTGGCCGGTAGCTCCTACGAGCAGTACTTC. It specifies CASSLLAGSSYEQYF.